This TCR beta chain originates from a study of blood T cell repertoires in COVID-19 (dated by TCRdb to 2020 to 2022). With respect to the entire study: Collaborator samples came from the United States, Italy and Spain and covered acute and convalescent phases of COVID-19. Where available, HLA class I and class II types were obtained from metadata supplied by the sample provider rather than from assay-based typing. Subjects who had been exposed to COVID-19, were actively infected with it, or had recovered from it provided the deeply sampled blood TCRbeta repertoires that made up the dataset. Nearly every sample came with metadata listing a de-identified subject ID, COVID-19 status, age in years and sex. A freely available public database, intended as a resource for researchers studying the immune response to SARS-CoV-2, is where the repertoires were released. The prospective study material was composed of cDNA or gDNA derived from T cells, B-cell-depleted T cells, or PBMCs. The samples were drawn from two sources: the first 160 participants of the ongoing ImmuneRACE study, and over 950 subjects contributed by 6 global collaborators. Overall study results and their limits: The amount of clinical and demographic metadata varied by source and participant and was provided uncurated.

CDR1 and CDR2 are read off the germline V gene as LGHNT and FRNRAP. V and J are truncated by 4 bases and 1 base respectively, leaving an intervening sequence of 13 bases. Spanning cysteine to phenylalanine, the CDR3 consists of 15 amino acids. CDR3 DNA is the only sequence kept; it has 45 bases, read in frame from the first base. A word on this clone: Its antigen is currently not known. It has no much larger one-base neighbor in the sample; base qualities were not kept.

TCRbeta CDR3 regions were amplified from genomic DNA by means of the immunoSEQ Assay, a bias-controlled multiplex PCR. The authors' analysis ran thus. The number of nucleated cells in each sample was estimated by amplification of reference gene primers within the assay. To quantify the absolute abundance of each unique TCRbeta CDR3 rearrangement, sequence reads were collapsed and filtered. For each sample, productive Simpson clonality was calculated by taking the square root of Simpson's diversity index across productive rearrangements. TCRdb obtained this table from immuneACCESS and retained in-frame rearrangements with V and J assigned. These tables miss some clones; where compared with another copy, unresolved V genes account for less than half of the shortfall, and the remainder is unexplained. V and J calls and clone size are given by that table; D and trimming were obtained from the DNA. This sample has 100,000 or so clones in its table, and 70% to 90% of those were observed once. The ten largest clones add up to more than 9% of the sample.

Whole blood was collected in K2EDTA tubes by collaborating institutions according to the institutions' own protocols. For TCRbeta analysis, collaborators shipped samples as frozen whole blood, isolated PBMCs, or DNA extracted from either of those sample types. Material: peripheral blood. In this chain, TRBV12-5 is recombined with TRBJ1-1, with TRBD1 as a weak D call on 5 bases. This TCR was recovered from a man aged 35-49 years with active or convalescent COVID-19. The nucleotide sequence reads TGTGCTAGTGGTTGGATGGGGGGAGGGAACACTGAAGCTTTCTTT. It is translated as CASGWMGGGNTEAFF.